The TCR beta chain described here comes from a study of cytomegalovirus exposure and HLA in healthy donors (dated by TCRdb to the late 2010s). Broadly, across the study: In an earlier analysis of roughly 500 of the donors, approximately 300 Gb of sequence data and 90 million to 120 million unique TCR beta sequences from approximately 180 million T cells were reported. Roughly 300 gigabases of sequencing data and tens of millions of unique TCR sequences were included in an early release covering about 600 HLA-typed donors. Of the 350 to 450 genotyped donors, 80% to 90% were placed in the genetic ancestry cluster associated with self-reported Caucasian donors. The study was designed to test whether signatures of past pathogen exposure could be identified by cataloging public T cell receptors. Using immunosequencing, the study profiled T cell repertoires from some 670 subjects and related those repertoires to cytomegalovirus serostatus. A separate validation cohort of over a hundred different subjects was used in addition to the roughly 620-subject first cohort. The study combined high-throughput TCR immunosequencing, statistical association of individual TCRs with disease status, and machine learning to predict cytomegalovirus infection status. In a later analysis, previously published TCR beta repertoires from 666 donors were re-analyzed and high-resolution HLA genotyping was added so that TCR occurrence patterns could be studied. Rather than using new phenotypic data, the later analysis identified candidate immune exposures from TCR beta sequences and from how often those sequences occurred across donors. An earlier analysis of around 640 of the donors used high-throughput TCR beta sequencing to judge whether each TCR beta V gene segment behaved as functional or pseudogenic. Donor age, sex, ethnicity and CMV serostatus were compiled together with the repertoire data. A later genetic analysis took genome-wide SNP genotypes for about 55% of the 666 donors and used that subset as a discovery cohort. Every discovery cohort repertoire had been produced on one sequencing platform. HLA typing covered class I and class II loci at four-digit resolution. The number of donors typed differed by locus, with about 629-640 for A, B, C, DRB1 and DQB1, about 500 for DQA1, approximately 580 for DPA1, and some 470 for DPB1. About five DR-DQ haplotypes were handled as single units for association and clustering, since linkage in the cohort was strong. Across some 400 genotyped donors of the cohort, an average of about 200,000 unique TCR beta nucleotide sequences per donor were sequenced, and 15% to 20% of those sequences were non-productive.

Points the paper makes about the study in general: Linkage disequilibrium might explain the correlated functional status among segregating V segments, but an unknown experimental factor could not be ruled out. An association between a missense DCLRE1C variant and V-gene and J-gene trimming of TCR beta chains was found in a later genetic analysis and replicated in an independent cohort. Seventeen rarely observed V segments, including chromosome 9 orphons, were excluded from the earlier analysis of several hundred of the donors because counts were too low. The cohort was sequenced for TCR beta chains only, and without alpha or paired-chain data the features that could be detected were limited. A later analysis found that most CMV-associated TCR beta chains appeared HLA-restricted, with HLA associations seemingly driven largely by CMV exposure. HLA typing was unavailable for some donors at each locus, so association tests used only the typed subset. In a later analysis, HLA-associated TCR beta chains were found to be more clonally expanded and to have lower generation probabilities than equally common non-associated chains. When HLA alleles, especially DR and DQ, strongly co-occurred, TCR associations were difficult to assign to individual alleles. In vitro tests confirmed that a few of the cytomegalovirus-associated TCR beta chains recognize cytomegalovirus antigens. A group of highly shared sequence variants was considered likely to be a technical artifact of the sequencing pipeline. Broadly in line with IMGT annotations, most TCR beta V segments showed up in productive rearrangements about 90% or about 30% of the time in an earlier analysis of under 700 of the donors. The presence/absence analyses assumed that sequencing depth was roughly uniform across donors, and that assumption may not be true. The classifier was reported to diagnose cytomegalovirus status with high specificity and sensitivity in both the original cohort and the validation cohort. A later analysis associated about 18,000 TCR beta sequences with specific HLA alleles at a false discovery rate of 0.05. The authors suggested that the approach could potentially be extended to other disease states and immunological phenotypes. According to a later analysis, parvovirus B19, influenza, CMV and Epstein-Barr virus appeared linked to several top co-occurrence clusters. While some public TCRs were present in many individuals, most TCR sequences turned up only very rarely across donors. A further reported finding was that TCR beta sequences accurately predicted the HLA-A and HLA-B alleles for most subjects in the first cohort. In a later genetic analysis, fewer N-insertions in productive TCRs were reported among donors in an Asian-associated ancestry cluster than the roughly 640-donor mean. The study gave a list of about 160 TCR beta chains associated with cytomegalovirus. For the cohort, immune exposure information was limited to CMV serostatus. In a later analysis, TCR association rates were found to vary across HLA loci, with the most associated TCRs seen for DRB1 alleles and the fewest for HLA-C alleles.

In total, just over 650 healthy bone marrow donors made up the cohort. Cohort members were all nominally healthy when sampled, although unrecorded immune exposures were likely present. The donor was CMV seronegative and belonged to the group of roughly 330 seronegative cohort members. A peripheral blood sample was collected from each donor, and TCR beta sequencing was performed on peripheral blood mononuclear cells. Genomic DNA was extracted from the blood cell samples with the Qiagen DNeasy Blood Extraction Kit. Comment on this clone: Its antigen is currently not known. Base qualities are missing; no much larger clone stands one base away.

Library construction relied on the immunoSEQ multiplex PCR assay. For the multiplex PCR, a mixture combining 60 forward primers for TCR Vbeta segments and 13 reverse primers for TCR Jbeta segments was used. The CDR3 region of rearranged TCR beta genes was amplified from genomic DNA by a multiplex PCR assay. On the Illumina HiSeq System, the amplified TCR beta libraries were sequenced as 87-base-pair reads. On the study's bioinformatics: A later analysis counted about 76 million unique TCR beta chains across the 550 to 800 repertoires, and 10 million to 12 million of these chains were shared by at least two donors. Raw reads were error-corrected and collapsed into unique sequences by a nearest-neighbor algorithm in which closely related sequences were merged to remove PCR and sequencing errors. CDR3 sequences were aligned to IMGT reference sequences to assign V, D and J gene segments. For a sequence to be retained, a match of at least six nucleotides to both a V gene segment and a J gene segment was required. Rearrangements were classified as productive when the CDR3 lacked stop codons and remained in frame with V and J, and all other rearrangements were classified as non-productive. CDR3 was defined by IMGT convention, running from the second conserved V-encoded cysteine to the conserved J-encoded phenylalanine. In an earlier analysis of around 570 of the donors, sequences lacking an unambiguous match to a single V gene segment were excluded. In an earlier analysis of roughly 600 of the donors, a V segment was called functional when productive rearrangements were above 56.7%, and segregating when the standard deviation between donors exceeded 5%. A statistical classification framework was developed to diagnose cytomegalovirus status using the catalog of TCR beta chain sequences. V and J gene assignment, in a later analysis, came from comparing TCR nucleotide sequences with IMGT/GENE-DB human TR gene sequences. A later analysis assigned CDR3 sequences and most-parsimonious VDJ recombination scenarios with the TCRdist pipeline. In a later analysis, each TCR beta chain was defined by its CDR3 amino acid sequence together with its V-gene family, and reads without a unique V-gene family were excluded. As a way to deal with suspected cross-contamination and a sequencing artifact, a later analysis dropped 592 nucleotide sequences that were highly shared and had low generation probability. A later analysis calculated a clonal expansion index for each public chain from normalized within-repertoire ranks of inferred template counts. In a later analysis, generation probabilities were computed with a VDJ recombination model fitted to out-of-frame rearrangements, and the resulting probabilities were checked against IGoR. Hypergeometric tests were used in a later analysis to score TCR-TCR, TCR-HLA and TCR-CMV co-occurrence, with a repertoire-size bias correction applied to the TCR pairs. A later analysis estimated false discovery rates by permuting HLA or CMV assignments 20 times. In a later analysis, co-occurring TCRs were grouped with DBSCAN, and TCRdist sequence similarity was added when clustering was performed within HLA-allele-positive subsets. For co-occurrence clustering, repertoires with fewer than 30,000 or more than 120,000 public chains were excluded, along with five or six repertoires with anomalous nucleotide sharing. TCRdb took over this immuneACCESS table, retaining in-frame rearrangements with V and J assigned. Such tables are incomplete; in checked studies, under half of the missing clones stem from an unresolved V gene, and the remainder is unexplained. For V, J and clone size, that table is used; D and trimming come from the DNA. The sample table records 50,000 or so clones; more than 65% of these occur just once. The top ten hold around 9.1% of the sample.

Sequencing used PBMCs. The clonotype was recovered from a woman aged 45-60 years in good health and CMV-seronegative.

Here the CDR3 is given as CAISEISYEQYF. DNA sequence: TGTGCCATCAGTGAGATCAGCTACGAGCAGTACTTC. The chain uses TRBV10-3 and TRBJ2-7, with no D gene named confidently. CDR1 is given as ENHRY and CDR2 as SYGVKD, both from the germline V gene. From the cysteine up to the phenylalanine, the CDR3 has a length of 12 residues. Left in the record is the CDR3 DNA by itself, 36 bases read in frame from the first base. Relative to germline, V is 2 bases shorter and J is 3 bases shorter, with 5 bases between their ends.